A selection of T cell receptor beta chains follows, all from one sample in a study of blood T cell repertoires in COVID-19. Sequencing used immunoSEQ multiplex PCR; TCRdb keeps in-frame clones, though not all of them. The sample consists of approximately 210,000 clones, just under 85% of them appearing once. The sequenced sample consisted of peripheral blood. These receptors were taken from a woman aged 50 to 60 with active or convalescent COVID-19. Both conserved end residues are part of each CDR3. A D gene is named only where the DNA matches it firmly. Expanded clones are given a class, and other clones once, few, many or no size at all.

V: TRBV7-9; size: .; J: TRBJ1-1; D: .; CDR3: CASSLIGYMNTEAFF; DNA: TGTGCCAGCAGCTTAATCGGGTACATGAACACTGAAGCTTTCTTT
V: TRBV5-6; size: .; J: TRBJ2-1; D: TRBD1; CDR3: CASSPRRGGFRADEQFF; DNA: TGTGCCAGCAGCCCCCGACGAGGGGGCTTTAGAGCGGATGAGCAGTTCTTC
V: TRBV3-1/TRBV3-2; size: .; J: TRBJ2-3; D: TRBD1; CDR3: CASSHRQGERTDTQYF; DNA: TGTGCCAGCAGCCACAGACAGGGGGAAAGGACAGATACGCAGTATTTT
V: TRBV4-1; size: .; J: TRBJ1-6; D: .; CDR3: CASSPVDNSPLHF; DNA: TGCGCCAGCAGCCCCGTTGATAATTCACCCCTCCACTTT
V: TRBV7-9; size: .; J: TRBJ2-3; D: .; CDR3: CASSLAGGDTQYF; DNA: TGTGCCAGCAGCTTAGCCGGGGGAGATACGCAGTATTTT
V: TRBV15; size: .; J: TRBJ1-5; D: .; CDR3: CATSRDRGDNQPQHF; DNA: TGTGCCACCAGCAGAGATCGCGGGGACAATCAGCCCCAGCATTTT
V: TRBV2; size: once; J: TRBJ2-3; D: TRBD2; CDR3: CASRTLAGWGGADTQYF; DNA: TGTGCCAGCAGGACTCTAGCGGGATGGGGCGGAGCAGATACGCAGTATTTT
V: TRBV5-1; size: .; J: TRBJ1-1; D: .; CDR3: CASSLSNRNTEAFF; DNA: TGCGCCAGCAGCTTGTCGAACAGGAACACTGAAGCTTTCTTT
V: TRBV19; size: .; J: TRBJ2-3; D: .; CDR3: CASIGRGGGSTDTQYF; DNA: TGTGCCAGTATTGGAAGGGGGGGAGGCAGCACAGATACGCAGTATTTT
V: TRBV6-4; size: many; J: TRBJ1-6; D: .; CDR3: CASSEAPGSNSPLHF; DNA: TGTGCCAGCAGTGAAGCCCCGGGGAGTAATTCACCCCTCCACTTT